This TCR beta chain appears in the sequencing data of a study of cytomegalovirus exposure and HLA in healthy donors. Method: immunoSEQ multiplex PCR; TCRdb's copy keeps in-frame clones and lacks some. The table has some 130,000 clones, approximately 89% seen once. The source of this sequence is a woman between 18 and 29 years old in good health and CMV-seronegative. The specimen was PBMCs.

DNA of the CDR3: TGTGCCAGCTCACCACCGGGACAGGGGGTTTACAATGAGCAGTTCTTC. This codes for CASSPPGQGVYNEQFF. The chain couples TRBV18 to TRBJ2-1, with 11 bases lining up with TRBD1. The CDR3 covers 16 residues. V gave up 0 bases and J gave up 4 bases; unmatched junction bases: 2. CDR1 KGHSH and CDR2 LQKENI come from the germline V gene.